This T cell receptor (beta chain) originates from a study of shared T cell receptors in the human thymus. Generated by immunoSEQ multiplex PCR, the TCRdb table keeps only in-frame clones and is missing some. The repertoire holds under 850,000 clones, with 70% to 90% as singletons. This sample was shared with a second study, whose subject was human thymus T cells. Per that study: All donors were healthy Finnish infants who were undergoing corrective surgery to treat congenital heart defects. Thymus specimens were resections from corrective heart surgery.

Sequencing used thymocytes. The TCR was taken from a boy in the first two years of life with a congenital heart defect.

The CDR3 DNA sequence: TGTGCCAGCAGCTTAGCAGGGCGGGAGGCCCAAGAGACCCAGTACTTC. As protein: CASSLAGREAQETQYF. The gene calls are TRBV7-2 and TRBJ2-5, with TRBD2 matching 8 bases. CDR1 and CDR2 (germline): SGHTA, FQGNSA. This CDR3 spans 16 amino acids. V lost 0 bases and J lost 1; bases outside the gene matches: 4.